This record covers a single T cell receptor (beta chain). No antigen is known for it. Nothing much larger sits one base from this clone, and base qualities are not available. The sample originates from a study of immune cell composition in non-small cell lung cancer (dated by TCRdb to about 2017). Regarding the complete study: To assign histologic subtype, which was mostly lung adenocarcinoma or squamous cell carcinoma, H&E was combined with p63, CK5, Napsin A and TTF-1 immunohistochemistry. TCR-beta sequencing (Adaptive Biotechnologies) was performed on a few dozen paired NSCLC tumour and non-adjacent lung specimens plus 26 tumour-only specimens. Supplementary cohort #1 consisted of some eleven lung adenocarcinoma cases with paired tumour/lung TCR-beta sequencing and with TIL populations generated to assess tumour reactivity. Several tumour specimens with TCR-beta data were of rare histological subtypes and were excluded from the subtype comparisons. Paper-wide results and their limitations: Lung squamous cell carcinoma tumours had significantly higher Top 10 clone scores and productive clonality than lung adenocarcinoma tumours. No significant correlation was found between tumour TCR-beta clonality and smoking pack-years. Across 9 to 11 adenocarcinoma cases, TIL tumour reactivity correlated strongly with maximal tumour-associated clone frequency but not with overall clonality. Tumour-associated clones >0.5% occurred in nearly half of NSCLC cases: about 33% of adenocarcinomas versus about 80% of squamous carcinomas. The reactivity cohort contained only 10 or so cases, and the tumour-reactive clones were not shown to have sequences in common with the dominant in vivo tumour-associated clones.

CDR1 and CDR2 were assigned from the germline V gene as MDHEN and SYDVKM. The CDR3 runs 16 residues from the cysteine to the phenylalanine. Only the CDR3 portion is preserved as DNA: 48 bases, with reading frame beginning at the first base. V loses 6 bases, J loses 0 bases, and the germline ends lie 17 bases apart. A two-step multiplex PCR amplified TCR-beta CDR3 regions from genomic DNA, and the second step of the PCR added Illumina-compatible adaptors. As a commercial immunoSEQ service, TCR-beta immunosequencing was carried out on an Illumina platform. The authors' pipeline ran thus. Repertoires were described by productive clonality and by Top 10 Clones, which is the percentage of T-cell templates coming from the ten most frequent sequences. Values for productive clonality spanned 0 to 1, where a value of 1 indicated a monoclonal population. Tumour-associated clones were defined as sequences comprising at least 0.1% of tumour T-cell templates but absent from matched non-adjacent lung, identified via log10 scatter plots. Analyses were done in GraphPad Prism7 and R, with Student's t-tests for two-group comparisons, ANOVA for stages, and linear regression for relationships. Entries here come from immuneACCESS through TCRdb and include only in-frame sequences with V and J called. Some clones fail to appear in such tables; in the studies checked, an unresolved V gene covers under half of the shortfall, and the cause of the remainder is unknown. V, J and clone size were drawn from that table, and D and trimming were deduced from the DNA. The sample table contains roughly 3,000 clones; only one count was recorded for about 82% of them. The ten most abundant clones make up around 10% of the sample.

Genomic DNA was isolated with the QIAamp DNA kit from frozen aliquots of single-cell suspensions that had not been sorted. Tumour samples were surgically resected non-small cell lung cancer tissue. Tissues arrived within 2 hours after resection and were immediately processed into single-cell suspensions. Tissue was broken up mechanically, digested enzymatically with DNase I, collagenase I and hyaluronidase for 30 minutes at 37 degrees C, and then filtered and RBC-lysed. This TCR came from a human donor with non-small cell lung cancer. The chain is made from TRBV28 and TRBJ1-2, with TRBD1 tentatively as D gene (6 bases match). Sequenced material: lung tumor tissue. The nucleotide sequence reads TGTGCCAGCAGCCCCCCCGGGGACACAGCTAACTATGGCTACACCTTC. It is translated as CASSPPGDTANYGYTF.